This is a list of T cell receptor beta chains from one sample in a study of T cell changes during pregnancy in multiple sclerosis. Sequencing was performed with immunoSEQ multiplex PCR; in TCRdb, only in-frame clones are kept and a portion is missing. Of roughly 57,000 clones in the sample, roughly nine tenths were seen once. Sequencing was performed on peripheral blood, taken in the first trimester of pregnancy. The receptor source for this set is a female donor with multiple sclerosis, enrolled in a pregnancy study. Both conserved end residues are part of each CDR3. A D gene is named only where the DNA matches it firmly. Size tells how often a clone was seen (once, few, many) or the class of an expanded clone, and some rows leave it out.

TRBV18,NA,TRBD1,TRBJ1-5,TGTGCCAGCTCACCTCGACCAACAGGGGGTTATAGCAATCAGCCCCAGCATTTT,CASSPRPTGGYSNQPQHF
TRBV5-5,NA,NA,TRBJ2-7,TGTGCCAGCAGCCAGCAGGCCAGCTACTACGAGCAGTACTTC,CASSQQASYYEQYF
TRBV9,NA,NA,TRBJ1-5,TGTGCCAGCAGCGTACAGGGTAATAGCAATCAGCCCCAGCATTTT,CASSVQGNSNQPQHF
TRBV5-1,NA,TRBD1,TRBJ2-3,TGCGCCAGCAGCTTCAACAGGGGTATAGGAGATACGCAGTATTTT,CASSFNRGIGDTQYF
TRBV19,NA,NA,TRBJ1-1,TGTGCCAGTAGTATTTTGAAACAGGAGAACACTGAAGCTTTCTTT,CASSILKQENTEAFF
TRBV19,NA,TRBD1,TRBJ1-1,TGTGCCAGTAACAGGGGGTCTGAAGCTTTCTTT,CASNRGSEAFF
TRBV30,NA,NA,TRBJ2-2,TGTGCCTGGAGTGTAATCCTTATGAACACCGGGGAGCTGTTTTTT,CAWSVILMNTGELFF
TRBV9,NA,TRBD1,TRBJ1-3,TGTGCCAGCAGCGTAGAGGGACAGGCAAACACCATATATTTT,CASSVEGQANTIYF
TRBV30,NA,NA,TRBJ2-5,TGTGCCTGGAGCCAACTGAACCAAGAGACCCAGTACTTC,CAWSQLNQETQYF
TRBV7-6,NA,NA,TRBJ2-3,TGTGCCAGCAGTACCTGGGCTAGCAGTTATACGCAGTATTTT,CASSTWASSYTQYF
TRBV5-1,once,TRBD1,TRBJ2-7,TGCGCCAGCAGCTTGGTTCGGTTGCACAGGGGGTACGAGCAGTACTTC,CASSLVRLHRGYEQYF
TRBV10-3,NA,TRBD1,TRBJ1-5,TGTGCCACTACGGACAGGCCCGACAATCAGCCCCAGCATTTT,CATTDRPDNQPQHF
TRBV6-1,once,TRBD1,TRBJ1-1,TGTGCCAGCAGTCCCCAGACAGGGGCGCACACTGAAGCTTTCTTT,CASSPQTGAHTEAFF
TRBV11-2,NA,TRBD1,TRBJ2-1,TGTGCCAGCAAACCGGGACAGGGTGCCAATGAGCAGTTCTTC,CASKPGQGANEQFF
TRBV19,NA,NA,TRBJ2-2,TGTGCCAGTAAGCCAGGGCCCGCGAACACCGGGGAGCTGTTTTTT,CASKPGPANTGELFF
TRBV5-1,once,TRBD1,TRBJ2-2,TGCGCCAGCAGCCTTGGGACAGGGGGCACCGGGGAGCTGTTTTTT,CASSLGTGGTGELFF
TRBV5-6,NA,TRBD1,TRBJ1-3,TGTAAAAGGGACAGGGCACTCTCTGGAAACACCATATATTTT,CKRDRALSGNTIYF
TRBV25-1,NA,TRBD2,TRBJ2-3,TGTGCCAGCAACCCGGGGAGGGCAGATACGCAGTATTTT,CASNPGRADTQYF